The 30 T cell receptor beta chains in this list originate from one sample, sequenced in a study of T-cell reconstitution after alpha-beta-depleted transplantation in children. Unique molecular identifiers featured in how the TCRbeta library was prepared. Via MiXCR, TCRdb re-called the PCR reads, giving one row per CDR3 protein. Among around 700,000 distinct CDR3 sequences listed, around 13% were seen once. Sequences were derived from PBMCs, sampled before TCRalphabeta/CD19-depleted stem cell transplant. These receptors were obtained from a girl aged 2 to 10 with congenital amegakaryocytic thrombocytopenia, due to receive a stem cell transplant.

This clonotype was detected many times. This chain uses TRBV5-1 with TRBJ2-1; 10 bases line up with TRBD2. Unmatched junction bases numbered 8, after V lost 4 bases and J lost 7 bases. Per the germline V gene, CDR1 is SGHRS and CDR2 is YFSETQ. CDR3 length equals 15 residues. The chain's CDR3 is CASSLSSGSRNEQFF. CDR3 nucleotide sequence: TGCGCCAGCAGCCTATCTAGCGGGAGTAGAAATGAGCAGTTCTTC.

This clonotype was picked up many times. This chain connects TRBV9 to TRBJ2-5; unclear D gene. CDR1 and CDR2 from the germline V gene are SGDLS and YYNGEE. V was pared by 3 bases and J by 4 bases, with 10 bases between. This CDR3 contains 13 residues. This chain's CDR3 is CASSAVMGETQYF. The CDR3 DNA reads TGTGCCAGCAGCGCCGTAATGGGAGAGACCCAGTACTTC.

This clonotype was counted many times. The chain combines TRBV29-1 with TRBJ2-1; D remains ambiguous. The CDR3 totals 11 residues. Germline V lookup: CDR1 SQVTM, CDR2 ANQGSEA. Trimming took off 6 bases at V and 5 bases at J, with 8 bases between the two ends. The CDR3: CSVGWDNEQFF. The CDR3 nucleotides read TGCAGCGTCGGGTGGGACAATGAGCAGTTCTTC.

This clonotype was counted ten times or more. The chain is built from TRBV20-1 and TRBJ1-1; D is possibly TRBD1 (6 bases). This CDR3 spans 11 amino acids. Deletions cut 8 bases from V and 5 bases from J, with 12 bases between. CDR1 is DFQATT and CDR2 is SNEGSKA in the germline V gene (reference sequence). The CDR3 region has the DNA TGCAGTCCGGGGGGCCGGACTGAAGCTTTCTTT. This codes for CSPGGRTEAFF.

This chain connects TRBV5-1 to TRBJ2-1, with 8 bases identical to TRBD2. V was clipped by 6 bases and J by 0 bases; unmatched bases: 8. This CDR3 has 16 residues. CDR1 SGHRS and CDR2 YFSETQ come from the germline V gene. CDR3 in amino acids: CASTDTSGSSYNEQFF. The CDR3 DNA is TGCGCCAGCACGGACACTAGCGGCTCCTCCTACAATGAGCAGTTCTTC.

This clonotype has just a few counts. This rearrangement joins TRBV12-3 or TRBV12-4 to TRBJ2-3; 8 bases align to TRBD2. Trimming at V came to 7 bases and at J to 4 bases, leaving 10 bases not matched to a gene. The CDR3 has 15 residues. The CDR3 spells CASTDGGVFADTQYF. In nucleotides, the CDR3 is TGTGCCAGCACCGACGGGGGGGTTTTCGCAGATACGCAGTATTTT.

This clonotype was counted at least ten times. The V call is TRBV5-1, the J call TRBJ1-4, with 7 positions matching TRBD1. CDR1 and CDR2 from the germline V gene are SGHRS and YFSETQ. V lost 3 bases, J lost 4 bases, and 6 bases stayed unmatched. The CDR3 length is 15 residues. CDR3 DNA: TGCGCCAGCAGCTCCGGGACAGACTATAATGAAAAACTGTTTTTT. Encoded protein: CASSSGTDYNEKLFF. The full variable domain, in which reference TRBV5-1 and TRBJ1-4 provide the parts outside the CDR3, is KAGVTQTPRYLIKTRGQQVTLSCSPISGHRSVSWYQQTPGQGLQFLFEYFSETQRNKGNFPGRFSGRQFSNSRSEMNVSTLELGDSALYLCASSSGTDYNEKLFFGSGTQLSVL.

This clonotype appeared a few times. The gene calls are TRBV12-3 or TRBV12-4 and TRBJ2-2, with D possibly matching TRBD2 (5 bases). The CDR3 length is 16 residues. Trimming pared 6 bases from V and 6 bases from J, leaving 20 bases between. The CDR3 DNA reads as TGTGCCAGCAGGGAACCCACCGCGGGTTTCCCCGGGGAGCTGTTTTTT. Translating it yields CASREPTAGFPGELFF.

The chain carries TRBV6-1 and TRBJ1-4; weak D call: TRBD1 (5 bases). Trimming removed 6 bases from V and 0 bases from J, with 14 bases in between. Germline CDR1 reads MNHNS; CDR2 reads SASEGT. This CDR3 region has 16 residues. The CDR3 loop reads CASSLTADATNEKLFF. Here the CDR3 DNA reads TGTGCCAGCAGCTTGACAGCTGATGCAACTAATGAAAAACTGTTTTTT.

This clonotype was seen ten or more times. The chain employs TRBV7-9 and TRBJ2-7; D not certain. CDR1 SEHNR and CDR2 FQNEAQ come from the germline V gene (reference sequence). Trimming took off 2 bases at V and 7 bases at J, with 9 bases between the two ends. This CDR3 has 12 residues. CDR3 bases: TGTGCCAGCAGCTTATTGGAAGGGGAGCAGTACTTC. Residues: CASSLLEGEQYF.

This clonotype was observed once. V gene TRBV12-3 or TRBV12-4 combines with J gene TRBJ2-3; the D is unclear. The CDR3 is 13 residues long. Trimming cost V 4 bases and J 5 bases, with 10 bases left between them. The CDR3 DNA reads TGTGCCAGCAGTTCCGGCGTTCGAGATACGCAGTATTTT. The encoded protein is CASSSGVRDTQYF.

This chain joins TRBV7-9 and TRBJ2-1; tentatively, D is TRBD2 (6 bases). The V and J ends lost 6 bases and 3 bases respectively, with 15 bases between them. Germline V gives CDR1 SEHNR, CDR2 FQNEAQ (reference sequence). The CDR3 consists of 15 residues. The CDR3 nucleotides read TGTGCCAGCAGGCAAACTAGCAGATACTACAATGAGCAGTTCTTC. It codes for CASRQTSRYYNEQFF.

This clonotype showed up many times. The gene calls are TRBV28 and TRBJ2-6, with TRBD1 identical over 11 bases. This CDR3 comprises 17 residues. With V trimmed by 9 bases and J by 4 bases, 11 bases remained unmatched. In germline, CDR1 is MDHEN, CDR2 SYDVKM. The DNA for the CDR3 is TGTGCCAGTTTCCCGGACAGGGGGCGCCTAGGGGCCAACGTCCTGACTTTC. Translating it yields CASFPDRGRLGANVLTF. The full variable domain, with the rest looked up from reference TRBV28 and TRBJ2-6, is DVKVTQSSRYLVKRTGEKVFLECVQDMDHENMFWYRQDPGLGLRLIYFSYDVKMKEKGDIPEGYSVSREKKERFSLILESASTNQTSMYLCASFPDRGRLGANVLTFGAGSRLTVL.

This clonotype was seen repeatedly, ten times or more. In DNA form, the CDR3 reads TGCAGTGCTAGAGATTCCTTGACCGGGACAACCCAAGAGACCCAGTACTTC. It codes for CSARDSLTGTTQETQYF. This chain connects TRBV20-1 to TRBJ2-5, with D possibly TRBD1 on 6 matching bases. V was trimmed by 0 bases and J by 1 base, leaving 18 bases between them. The length of the CDR3 is 17 residues. Germline-derived CDR1 and CDR2 are DFQATT and SNEGSKA (reference sequence).

The chain has TRBV10-3 and TRBJ2-7; no clear D. The CDR3 loop spans 12 amino acids. Germline V CDR1 and CDR2: ENHRY, SYGVKD. The germline V and J ends were trimmed by 4 bases and 4 bases, with 8 bases remaining between them. CDR3 in DNA: TGTGCCATCAGTGCCTTAGAATACGAGCAGTACTTC. Protein product: CAISALEYEQYF.

This clonotype has more than one count but fewer than ten. This rearrangement joins TRBV20-1 to TRBJ2-7, with 8 bases aligning to TRBD2. CDR1 and CDR2 from the germline V gene are DFQATT and SNEGSKA (reference sequence). The J segment lost 2 bases and the V segment lost 0 bases, leaving 6 bases of the junction unmatched. The CDR3 consists of 15 residues. In DNA, the CDR3 is TGCAGTGCTAGAGACCCCCTAGCGGGTCCCTACGAGCAGTACTTC. It encodes CSARDPLAGPYEQYF.

The rearrangement links TRBV12-3 or TRBV12-4 to TRBJ2-7; possible D gene TRBD1, 6 bases. There are 13 residues in the CDR3. The V end lost 5 bases, the J end lost 5 bases, and 13 bases lay between the germline ends. CDR3 in DNA: TGTGCCAGCAGTGAGACAGGTCTGGACGAGCAGTACTTC. Residues: CASSETGLDEQYF.

This clonotype was observed a handful of times. This chain connects TRBV20-1 to TRBJ1-5; 9 bases align to TRBD1. CDR3 length equals 18 residues. The V segment lost 0 bases and the J segment 4 bases; nucleotides outside the gene matches: 13. Per the germline V gene, CDR1 is DFQATT and CDR2 is SNEGSKA (reference sequence). This CDR3 is CSARDSLGGDRENQPQHF. As DNA, the CDR3 is TGCAGTGCTAGAGATTCCTTGGGAGGGGACAGGGAGAATCAGCCCCAGCATTTT.

Comment on this clonotype: Given a much more abundant clone one base away, this may be a read error. The chain has TRBV6-1 and TRBJ1-5; no clear D. This CDR3 has 13 amino acids. Germline values: CDR1 MNHNS, CDR2 SASEGT. CDR3 sequence reads: CAGSEREAQPQHF. The CDR3 coding sequence is TGTGCCGGCAGTGAAAGGGAAGCACAGCCCCAGCATTTT.

The table lists this clonotype with a few counts. This chain links TRBV10-3 with TRBJ2-1, with a possible D match to TRBD1 (5 bases). Germline CDR1 and CDR2: ENHRY and SYGVKD. Trimming removed 2 bases at V and 3 bases at J, with 11 bases between. The CDR3 contains 15 residues. In DNA, the CDR3 is TGTGCCATCAGTGAGATTAGGACATACTACAATGAGCAGTTCTTC. Protein product: CAISEIRTYYNEQFF.

This clonotype was found many times. DNA of the CDR3: TGCGCCAGCAGCGCTTCCGGGACTAGCGGAGGGCAGTATTTT. It specifies CASSASGTSGGQYF. The V gene is TRBV5-1, the J gene TRBJ2-3, with 11 bases matching TRBD2. Trimming took 4 bases from V and 11 from J; bases not matched to a gene: 9. CDR3 length: 14 amino acids. Germline V gene sequence: CDR1 SGHRS, CDR2 YFSETQ.

This clonotype was found many times. The chain is built from TRBV20-1 and TRBJ2-7, with D perhaps TRBD2 (6 bases). This CDR3 is 13 amino acids long. The V gene's germline CDR1 is DFQATT and CDR2 SNEGSKA (reference sequence). Trimming cost V 1 base and J 7 bases, with 14 bases left between them. The CDR3 is CSARGPGVREQYF. CDR3 nucleotides: TGCAGTGCTAGAGGGCCGGGGGTGAGAGAGCAGTACTTC.

This clonotype was observed a handful of times. The rearrangement links TRBV5-1 to TRBJ2-2; 10 bases align to TRBD1. V dropped 3 bases and J dropped 4; count of bases not matched to a gene: 3. From germline, CDR1 is SGHRS and CDR2 YFSETQ. CDR3 length equals 15 residues. The CDR3 sequence is CASSSGQGITGELFF. The CDR3 DNA reads as TGCGCCAGCAGCTCGGGACAGGGGATCACCGGGGAGCTGTTTTTT.

This clonotype appeared many times. The chain combines TRBV5-1 with TRBJ1-3; D call uncertain. Germline V gives CDR1 SGHRS, CDR2 YFSETQ. Trimming took 2 bases from V and 4 from J, leaving 13 bases between them. This CDR3 region has 15 residues. In DNA, the CDR3 is TGCGCCAGCAGCTTCCTCGGAGATGGCGGAAACACCATATATTTT. Translated, it gives CASSFLGDGGNTIYF.

On this clonotype: A much larger clone differs by one base, so this may be a read error. The chain combines TRBV19 with TRBJ1-6; D uncertain. V was trimmed by 5 bases and J by 9 bases, leaving 11 bases between them. From germline, CDR1 is LNHDA and CDR2 SQIVND (reference sequence). This CDR3 is 13 amino acids long. CDR3 coding DNA: TGTGCCAGTAGTGTGGGATTCGTTTCACCCCTCCACTTT. Translated, it gives CASSVGFVSPLHF.

The rearrangement links TRBV29-1 to TRBJ2-7; maybe TRBD2 (6 bases). CDR1 is SQVTM and CDR2 is ANQGSEA in the germline V gene. V lost 6 bases and J 4 bases, leaving 16 bases between the germline ends. There are 13 residues in the CDR3. CDR3 sequence reads: CSVFLQEGYEQYF. CDR3 coding DNA: TGCAGCGTCTTTTTACAGGAGGGATACGAGCAGTACTTC.

This clonotype was found many times. The chain carries TRBV5-1 and TRBJ2-3; D possibly corresponds to TRBD1 (5 bases). Germline assignment: CDR1 SGHRS and CDR2 YFSETQ. Trimming removed 1 base from V and 2 bases from J, with 11 bases in between. This CDR3 has 15 residues. DNA for the CDR3: TGCGCCAGCAGCTTGACACAGGCCCCCACAGATACGCAGTATTTT. It specifies CASSLTQAPTDTQYF.

In this sample, this clonotype turned up a few times. The chain has TRBV7-2 and TRBJ2-7; D might be TRBD2 (5 bases). The germline V gene has CDR1 SGHTA and CDR2 FQGNSA. The CDR3 covers 13 residues. V gave up 4 bases and J gave up 5 bases, with 12 bases separating them. The CDR3 is CASSYTYGNEQYF. The CDR3 DNA reads TGTGCCAGCAGCTACACCTACGGGAACGAGCAGTACTTC.

This clonotype was detected only a few times. The chain uses TRBV18 and TRBJ2-1; D is unclear. Trimming took 0 bases from V and 0 from J, leaving 9 bases between them. Germline values: CDR1 KGHSH, CDR2 LQKENI. The CDR3 spans 16 residues. The CDR3 sequence is CASSPPAGPSYNEQFF. In DNA form, the CDR3 reads TGTGCCAGCTCACCACCGGCCGGACCCTCCTACAATGAGCAGTTCTTC.

This clonotype was counted only a few times. This chain uses TRBV7-8 with TRBJ2-2, with 7 bases identical to TRBD1. Germline V gene lookup returns CDR1 SGHVS and CDR2 FQNEAQ. V shed 5 bases and J 5 bases; nucleotides not matched to a gene: 8. This CDR3 spans 15 amino acids. The CDR3 sequence is CASSTQGVGTGELFF. For the CDR3, the DNA is TGTGCCAGCAGCACTCAGGGGGTTGGTACCGGGGAGCTGTTTTTT.